Detailed here is one TCR beta chain. Antigen: not known. The sample belongs to a study of post-analysis software for immune sequencing data. About the study: Courses of disease covered relapsing-remitting, secondary progressive and progressive-relapsing multiple sclerosis. Broader study findings: Significantly decreased normalized Chao1 diversity was recorded for multiple sclerosis patients relative to controls. Five or six TRBV segments, TRBV5-6, TRBV5-1 and TRBV20-1 among them, were found more frequent in patients than controls. F measure clustering grouped samples strongly by preparation batch.

Per germline, CDR1 MNHEY and CDR2 SVGEGT. J gave up 2 bases and V 8 bases, and 2 bases lay outside the gene matches. The length of the CDR3 is 13 residues. Built from TCR beta cDNA, the libraries had unique molecular identifiers in them. A population of about 1 to 11 million T cells gave rise to around 530,000 cDNA molecules. From the PCR reads, TCRdb called clonotypes with MiXCR, one entry per CDR3 protein. Here the sample spans 750,000 to 950,000 distinct CDR3 sequences, around 50% being singletons. The receptor comes from a girl aged 10 to 17 with multiple sclerosis. The sequenced sample consisted of blood. V gene TRBV6-2 or TRBV6-3 combines with J gene TRBJ2-5, with TRBD2 identical over 10 bases. Here the CDR3 reads CASRTSGQETQYF. CDR3 in DNA: TGTGCCAGCCGGACTAGCGGACAAGAGACCCAGTACTTC.